Below, 14 T cell receptor beta chains from the same sample are listed, as sequenced in a study of glioma-infiltrating T cells after dendritic cell vaccination. Stated time point: after dendritic cell vaccination, including at tumor progression/relapse. Dendritic cells derived from monocytes and pulsed with autologous tumor lysate formed the vaccine. Method: immunoSEQ multiplex PCR; TCRdb's copy keeps in-frame clones and lacks some. This sample has just over 2,500 clones, with roughly 85% found just once. The specimen was tumor tissue, collected after dendritic cell vaccination. These receptors were taken from a human donor with glioblastoma.

The chain recombines TRBV19 with TRBJ1-1; 7 nucleotides agree with TRBD1. This CDR3 spans 14 amino acids. V lost 10 bases, J lost 2 bases, and 10 bases stayed unmatched. Looked up from germline, CDR1 is LNHDA and CDR2 is SQIVND (reference sequence). The CDR3 reads CATGPWDSNTEAFF. CDR3 coding DNA: TGTGCCACCGGACCCTGGGACAGTAACACTGAAGCTTTCTTT.

The chain links TRBV6-6 to TRBJ1-2, with D hard to call. Per germline, CDR1 MNHNY and CDR2 SVGAGI (reference sequence). V lost 7 bases, J lost 2 bases, and 8 bases lay in between. The CDR3 sequence is 12 residues long. CDR3 amino acids: CASTQSNYGYTF. CDR3 DNA: TGTGCCAGCACCCAATCCAACTATGGCTACACCTTC.

The chain combines TRBV21-1 with TRBJ2-7; the table's D call TRBD2 went unverified against the DNA. TRBV21-1 is recorded as a pseudogene. The CDR3 has 18 amino acids. CDR3 amino acids: CASSNEGGLAAQRDEQYF. For the CDR3, the DNA is TGTGCCAGCAGCAATGAGGGTGGACTAGCGGCCCAGCGGGACGAGCAGTACTTC.

This clone was counted once. This sequence joins TRBV4-3 and TRBJ2-1, with TRBD2 matching 9 bases. CDR1 and CDR2 from the germline V gene are LGHNA and YSLEER. The V gene end was trimmed by 4 bases and the J gene end by 5 bases; junction bases not matched to a gene: 6. This CDR3 has 15 amino acids. The DNA for the CDR3 is TGCGCCAGCAGCCCCCTCGCGGGGGGGAACAATGAGCAGTTCTTC. This codes for CASSPLAGGNNEQFF.

The chain joins TRBV6-5 to TRBJ2-7; 7 nucleotides line up with TRBD2. V shed 6 bases, J shed 7 bases, and the junction held 9 bases outside the gene matches. The CDR3 extends over 13 amino acids. The V gene's germline CDR1 is MNHEY and CDR2 SVGAGI. CDR3 amino acids: CASSAGERGEQYF. CDR3 nucleotide sequence: TGTGCCAGCAGCGCGGGGGAGCGCGGAGAGCAGTACTTC.

In the case of this clone: The junction and the germline gene differ at one end; a read error may be behind it. Other nucleotide sequences in the sample specify the same CDR3. V gene TRBV4-1 combines with J gene TRBJ1-6, with 8 bases matching TRBD1. Germline CDR1 and CDR2: MGHRA and YSYEKL. CDR3 length: 20 residues. The CDR3 protein is CASSQVILYRGFSYNSPLHF. The CDR3 nucleotides read TGCGCCAGCAGCCAAGTGATTCTCTACAGGGGGTTCTCCTATAATTCCCCCCTCCACTTT.

The chain employs TRBV11-2 and TRBJ2-7; D call uncertain. Germline V gene lookup returns CDR1 SGHAT and CDR2 FQNNGV. Trimming took off 1 base at V and 7 bases at J, with 5 bases between the two ends. The CDR3 is 11 residues long. This chain's CDR3 is CASSLAREQYF. Here the CDR3 DNA reads TGTGCCAGCAGCTTAGCACGGGAGCAGTACTTC.

The chain is built from TRBV30 and TRBJ1-2; TRBD1 aligns across 10 bases. Germline CDR1 is GTSNPN and CDR2 is SVGIG (reference sequence). The CDR3 covers 13 residues. After removal of 3 bases from V and 8 bases from J, the junction contained 6 bases not matched to a gene. This CDR3 is CAWRTGQGIGYTF. As DNA, the CDR3 is TGTGCCTGGAGAACGGGACAGGGGATCGGCTACACCTTC.

J is TRBJ1-1 and V is TRBV5-4, with 8 bases fitting TRBD1. CDR3 length: 15 amino acids. With V trimmed by 3 bases and J by 1 base, 5 bases remained unmatched. Germline CDR1 and CDR2: SGHNT and YYREEE (reference sequence). CDR3: CASSYRGGANTEAFF. CDR3 bases: TGTGCCAGCAGCTACAGGGGGGGCGCGAACACTGAAGCTTTCTTT.

The chain uses TRBV7-8 and TRBJ1-1; 8 nucleotides match TRBD1. The CDR3 consists of 12 residues. In germline, CDR1 is SGHVS, CDR2 FQNEAQ. V lost 5 bases, J lost 7 bases, and 3 bases stayed unmatched. DNA for the CDR3: TGTGCCAGCAGCCAAGACAGGGGTGAAGCTTTCTTT. Amino acids: CASSQDRGEAFF.

This clone is labeled large (0.1 to 1%). A read error may account for a junction end that differs from germline. V is TRBV5-4 and J is TRBJ1-1, with D maybe TRBD1 (6 bases). The CDR3 has 13 residues. In germline, CDR1 is SGHNT, CDR2 YYREEE (reference sequence). Written as DNA, the CDR3 is TGTGCCAGCAGTTTGGGGTCAGGGGTTGAAGCTTTCTTT. It encodes CASSLGSGVEAFF.

CDR3: CASSLAGGNQPQHF. As DNA, the CDR3 is TGCGCCAGCAGCTTGGCCGGGGGCAATCAGCCCCAGCATTTT. V gene TRBV5-1 combines with J gene TRBJ1-5, with D uncertain. This CDR3 spans 14 amino acids. The V and J ends lost 0 bases and 2 bases respectively, with 6 bases between them. Per the germline V gene, CDR1 is SGHRS and CDR2 is YFSETQ.

The rearrangement joins TRBV13 to TRBJ2-7; D is perhaps TRBD2 (5 bases). V gave up 5 bases and J gave up 6 bases, with 11 bases separating them. The CDR3 has 12 residues. CDR1 is PRHDT and CDR2 is FYEKMQ in the germline V gene (reference sequence). CDR3 region: CASSPLEGEQYF. CDR3 sequence (DNA): TGTGCCAGCAGCCCCCTAGAGGGCGAGCAGTACTTC.

V is TRBV5-6 and J is TRBJ2-2, with TRBD1 matching over 12 bases. The CDR3 runs 16 residues. V lost 4 bases, J lost 4 bases, and 5 bases stayed unmatched. Germline CDR1 SGHDT, CDR2 YYEEEE. The CDR3 nucleotides are TGTGCCAGCAGCCGGGGACAGGGGGCAGTCACCGGGGAGCTGTTTTTT. It yields the protein CASSRGQGAVTGELFF.